This T cell receptor beta chain appears in the sequencing data of a study of cytomegalovirus exposure and HLA in healthy donors. PCR employed 60 Vbeta and 13 Jbeta primers. Sequencing used immunoSEQ multiplex PCR; TCRdb keeps in-frame clones, though not all of them. The data contain 150,000 to 200,000 clones, around 77% of them singletons. This CDR3 comprises 11 residues. V lost 6 bases to trimming and J lost 5 bases, with 10 bases between them. Germline V gene lookup returns CDR1 DFQATT and CDR2 SNEGSKA (reference sequence). Sample: PBMCs. The clonotype originates from a man aged 25-45 years in good health and CMV-seronegative. The rearrangement uses TRBV20-1 and TRBJ2-5; perhaps TRBD2 as D (5 bases). The CDR3 reads CSALRGETQYF. The CDR3 coding sequence is TGCAGTGCCCTGCGAGGGGAGACCCAGTACTTC.